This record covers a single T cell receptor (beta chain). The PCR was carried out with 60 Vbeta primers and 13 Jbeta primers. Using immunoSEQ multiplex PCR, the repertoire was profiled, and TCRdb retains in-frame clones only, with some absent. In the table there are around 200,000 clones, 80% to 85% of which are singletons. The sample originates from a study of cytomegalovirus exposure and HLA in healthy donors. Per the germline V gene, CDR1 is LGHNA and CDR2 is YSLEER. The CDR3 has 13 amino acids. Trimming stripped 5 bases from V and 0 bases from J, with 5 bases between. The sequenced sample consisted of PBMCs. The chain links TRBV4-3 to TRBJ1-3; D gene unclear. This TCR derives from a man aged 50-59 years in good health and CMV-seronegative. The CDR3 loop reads CASSDFSGNTIYF. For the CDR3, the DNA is TGCGCCAGCAGCGACTTCTCTGGAAACACCATATATTTT.